The 18 T cell receptor beta chains below all came from one sample that was sequenced in a study of shared clonotypes between healthy human individuals. Profiled with immunoSEQ multiplex PCR; TCRdb holds only in-frame clones, not every one. The sample carries around 2.1 million clones, just over 90% recorded once. CD8 cells regarded as naive lacked CD45RO, were positively chosen for CCR7, and omitted terminally differentiated effector memory CD45RA+ cells. The sample comprised naive CD8+ T cells from PBMCs. The receptors were gathered from a man between 18 and 29 years old in good health. Some clones in this sample may be carry-over from other donors' samples.

The chain employs TRBV9 and TRBJ1-3; D gene ambiguous. CDR3 size: 15 residues. CDR1 SGDLS and CDR2 YYNGEE come from the germline V gene. With 0 bases removed from V and 0 bases from J, the gap between germline ends came to 7 bases. The CDR3 here is CASSVDPDSGNTIYF. In DNA form, the CDR3 reads TGTGCCAGCAGCGTAGATCCGGACTCTGGAAACACCATATATTTT.

The rearrangement joins TRBV10-2 to TRBJ2-7; TRBD2 agrees at 9 bases. With V trimmed by 4 bases and J by 1 base, 14 bases remained unmatched. The CDR3 sequence is 18 residues long. Germline values: CDR1 WSHSY, CDR2 SAAADI. The CDR3 loop is CASSGKGGGTSSSYEQYF. The CDR3, as DNA: TGCGCCAGCAGTGGAAAAGGGGGTGGGACTAGCAGTTCCTACGAGCAGTACTTC.

The chain links TRBV4-1 to TRBJ2-7; D gene ambiguous. The V gene lost 4 bases and the J gene lost 4 bases, with 8 bases spanning the gap. The V gene's germline CDR1 is MGHRA and CDR2 YSYEKL. This CDR3 contains 12 residues. The chain's CDR3 is CASSLRPYEQYF. The CDR3 DNA is TGCGCCAGCAGCCTCCGGCCTTACGAGCAGTACTTC.

Comment on this clone: Germline and junction disagree at one end, which may indicate a read error. In the same sample, other DNA sequences code for this CDR3. The chain combines TRBV19 with TRBJ2-3; 9 bases fit TRBD2. Germline V gene data show CDR1 as LNHDA and CDR2 as SQIVND (reference sequence). The CDR3 covers 13 residues. The CDR3 region has the DNA TGTGCTAGTAGCGGGAGAGGAACAGATACGCAGTATTTT. As protein: CASSGRGTDTQYF.

CDR3 in amino acids: CASSVTTGGGQPQHF. CDR3 DNA: TGTGCCAGCAGTGTGACGACAGGGGGCGGTCAGCCCCAGCATTTT. The V gene is TRBV6-1, the J gene TRBJ1-5; 10 nucleotides align to TRBD1. V was clipped by 4 bases and J by 6 bases; unmatched bases: 6. The germline gives CDR1 MNHNS, CDR2 SASEGT. There are 15 residues in the CDR3.

CDR3 sequence reads: CASSLGPDEQFF. In nucleotides, the CDR3 is TGTGCCAGCAGCCTCGGCCCGGACGAGCAGTTCTTC. The V and J genes are TRBV27 and TRBJ2-1; no clear D gene. This CDR3 contains 12 residues. CDR1 MNHEY and CDR2 SMNVEV come from the germline V gene (reference sequence). V was trimmed by 6 bases and J by 10 bases, leaving 13 bases between them.

This clone was detected once. Other DNA sequences of this sample code for an identical CDR3. The chain uses TRBV5-1 and TRBJ2-5; no clear D. With 2 bases removed from V and 5 bases from J, the gap between germline ends came to 4 bases. In germline, CDR1 is SGHRS, CDR2 YFSETQ. This CDR3 is 11 amino acids long. CDR3 sequence reads: CASSFQETQYF. The CDR3 DNA is TGCGCCAGCAGCTTCCAGGAGACCCAGTACTTC.

The rearrangement uses TRBV2 and TRBJ2-7, with D possibly called TRBD1 or TRBD2 (8 bases each). Germline V gene data show CDR1 as SNHLY and CDR2 as FYNNEI. The ends were cut back, 3 bases at V and 5 bases at J, with 35 bases in the middle. The CDR3 is 21 amino acids. CDR3 in DNA: TGTGCCAGCAGTGATCCGGGACAGGCAATAACGGTGGATAGCGGGAACCACGAGCAGTACTTC. It yields the protein CASSDPGQAITVDSGNHEQYF.

This chain joins TRBV5-5 and TRBJ2-7; D is ambiguous. The CDR3 is 13 amino acids. Trimming removed 1 base at V and 5 bases at J, with 10 bases between. Germline V gene sequence: CDR1 SGHKS, CDR2 YYEKEE (reference sequence). The CDR3 spells CASSLLAGNEQYF. As DNA, the CDR3 is TGTGCCAGCAGCTTGCTCGCAGGCAACGAGCAGTACTTC.

The chain employs TRBV29-1 and TRBJ1-2; the match to TRBD1 covers 9 bases. V was pared by 6 bases and J by 2 bases, with 7 bases of the junction left unmatched. Germline CDR1 reads SQVTM; CDR2 reads ANQGSEA. The CDR3 has 14 residues. The CDR3 nucleotides are TGCAGCGTCGTGGGACAGGGAGTAAACTATGGCTACACCTTC. Its translation is CSVVGQGVNYGYTF.

The CDR3 DNA follows: TGCGCCAGCAGCATCGGACAGGTCAGCTACGAGCAGTACTTC. This gives the protein CASSIGQVSYEQYF. The chain combines TRBV5-1 with TRBJ2-7; 7 bases fit TRBD1. The germline gives CDR1 SGHRS, CDR2 YFSETQ. This CDR3 is 14 amino acids long. Unmatched junction bases numbered 7, after V lost 4 bases and J lost 3 bases.

The gene calls are TRBV27 and TRBJ1-1; D perhaps matches TRBD1 (5 bases). The CDR3 has 13 amino acids. Germline assignment: CDR1 MNHEY and CDR2 SMNVEV (reference sequence). V was pared by 3 bases and J by 3 bases, with 8 bases between. CDR3 loop: CASSFWGYTEAFF. For the CDR3, the DNA is TGTGCCAGCAGTTTTTGGGGGTACACTGAAGCTTTCTTT.

The genes are TRBV19 and TRBJ1-2; D is undetermined. Germline lookup yields CDR1 LNHDA and CDR2 SQIVND (reference sequence). The ends were cut back, 2 bases at V and 8 bases at J, with 18 bases in the middle. The CDR3 runs to 15 residues. CDR3 in amino acids: CASSIRQSTSLGYTF. CDR3 in DNA: TGTGCCAGTAGTATACGTCAGTCAACCTCCCTGGGCTACACCTTC.

This chain links TRBV7-2 with TRBJ2-7; D perhaps matches TRBD2 (6 bases). Trimming removed 1 base at V and 3 bases at J, with 13 bases between. In germline, CDR1 is SGHTA, CDR2 FQGNSA. This CDR3 spans 15 amino acids. The DNA for the CDR3 is TGTGCCAGCAGCTTAGAGCCGGGACTCAACTACGAGCAGTACTTC. Translated: CASSLEPGLNYEQYF. Based on the CDR3 plus reference TRBV7-2 and TRBJ2-7, the full variable domain is GAGVSQSPSNKVTEKGKDVELRCDPISGHTALYWYRQSLGQGLEFLIYFQGNSAPDKSGLPSDRFSAERTGGSVSTLTIQRTQQEDSAVYLCASSLEPGLNYEQYFGPGTRLTVT.

This rearrangement joins TRBV9 to TRBJ2-1, with D perhaps matching TRBD1 or TRBD2 (5 bases each). The germline CDR1 and CDR2 sequences are SGDLS and YYNGEE. V was pared by 4 bases and J by 5 bases, with 16 bases between. This CDR3 contains 15 residues. The CDR3 spells CASSSSGTNNNEQFF. The CDR3 DNA sequence: TGTGCCAGCAGCTCCTCCGGGACGAATAACAATGAGCAGTTCTTC.

The chain joins TRBV2 to TRBJ2-3; 7 bases match TRBD1. V dropped 6 bases and J dropped 6; count of bases not matched to a gene: 6. The CDR3 is 13 amino acids. Germline CDR1 and CDR2: SNHLY and FYNNEI. The CDR3: CASSDRARDTQYF. The CDR3 DNA reads TGTGCCAGCAGCGACAGGGCCAGGGATACGCAGTATTTT. Based on the CDR3 plus reference TRBV2 and TRBJ2-3, the full variable domain is EPEVTQTPSHQVTQMGQEVILRCVPISNHLYFYWYRQILGQKVEFLVSFYNNEISEKSEIFDDQFSVERPDGSNFTLKIRSTKLEDSAMYFCASSDRARDTQYFGPGTRLTVL.

A few counts support this clone. Other DNA sequences within the sample encode an identical CDR3. V usage is TRBV7-9 and J usage is TRBJ2-1; unclear D gene. The CDR3 sequence is 12 residues long. The ends were cut back, 1 base at V and 4 bases at J, with 2 bases in the middle. Looked up from germline, CDR1 is SEHNR and CDR2 is FQNEAQ (reference sequence). The CDR3 nucleotides are TGTGCCAGCAGCTTAGTTTACAATGAGCAGTTCTTC. It specifies CASSLVYNEQFF.

The V call is TRBV5-8, the J call TRBJ2-1, with 10 bases that match TRBD2. The CDR3 spans 16 residues. Trimming removed 2 bases from V and 4 bases from J; junction bases left unmatched: 6. Germline-derived CDR1 and CDR2 are SGHTS and YDEGEE. CDR3 sequence (DNA): TGTGCCAGCAGCTTTCCTCCGGGACTAGCGTACAATGAGCAGTTCTTC. Protein product: CASSFPPGLAYNEQFF.